The TCR beta chain under discussion was sequenced for a study of Ad26.COV2.S vaccination and SARS-CoV-2 variants. Study summary: Ad26.COV2.S, an intramuscular injection, was given once or twice 56 days apart. Notes on the study in general: Vaccine and placebo recipients had similar non-spike TCR breadth.

This CDR3 comprises 16 residues. Trimming took 4 bases from V and 0 from J; bases not matched to a gene: 5. CDR1 is KGHSH, CDR2 LQKENI, per germline. Noted treatment: roughly 18 received Ad26.COV2.S at low or high dose, single or two shots; about 5 received placebo; per-sample allocation not given. The samples date from day 63 after the first vaccine or placebo injection. Donation was by an adult aged 18-55 years who was in Boston. To note about this clone: Antigen specificity is unknown.

The table came from immunoSEQ multiplex PCR; TCRdb's copy has only in-frame clones and leaves some out. The sample has hundreds of thousands of clones, 70% to 90% seen once; the top ten hold around 1.4%. The sequencing here drew on peripheral blood, taken in a trial of Ad26.COV2.S vaccine versus placebo. The chain recombines TRBV18 with TRBJ2-4; 8 bases are a match to TRBD1. The TCR was taken from a person aged 18-65 years who received the Ad26.COV2.S COVID-19 vaccine or a placebo. CDR3 coding DNA: TGTGCCAGCTCACAAGGGACAGGATTAGCCAAAAACATTCAGTACTTC. Protein: CASSQGTGLAKNIQYF.